The 24 T cell receptor beta chains listed next were all sequenced from one sample in a study of blood T cell repertoires in COVID-19. Measured with immunoSEQ multiplex PCR; TCRdb has only the in-frame clones, and not every one. This sample has some 110,000 clones, with around 79% found just once. Sequencing used peripheral blood. These receptors were collected from a man aged 45-65 years with acute or convalescent COVID-19.

This clone came up a few times. This chain uses TRBV2 with TRBJ2-1; 9 bases are a match to TRBD1. The CDR3 consists of 12 residues. Germline loops: CDR1 SNHLY, CDR2 FYNNEI. The ends lost 4 bases at V and 9 bases at J; junction bases unmatched: 1. In DNA form, the CDR3 reads TGTGCCAGCAGTGGGACAGGGGCTGAGCAGTTCTTC. Residues: CASSGTGAEQFF.

This rearrangement joins TRBV3-1 (or the pseudogene TRBV3-2) to TRBJ2-2, with TRBD2 identical over 7 bases. This CDR3 is 15 amino acids long. Germline CDR1 reads LGHDT; CDR2 reads YNNKEL (reference sequence). V lost 0 bases and J lost 9; bases outside the gene matches: 7. The CDR3 nucleotides read TGTGCCAGCAGCCAAGACGGGAGCGGGAACAGGGAGCTGTTTTTT. Amino acid sequence: CASSQDGSGNRELFF.

J is TRBJ1-1 and V is TRBV12-3 or TRBV12-4, with TRBD1 as a possible D gene (5 bases). This CDR3 has 13 amino acids. V was trimmed by 4 bases and J by 1 base, leaving 7 bases between them. For the CDR3, the DNA is TGTGCCAGCAGTTGGAGGGGGAACACTGAAGCTTTCTTT. It specifies CASSWRGNTEAFF.

The V gene is TRBV20-1, the J gene TRBJ2-1; 9 nucleotides agree with TRBD2. V lost 3 bases to trimming and J lost 9 bases; unmatched junction nucleotides: 18. Germline V gives CDR1 DFQATT, CDR2 SNEGSKA (reference sequence). The CDR3 is made up of 17 amino acids. In DNA, the CDR3 is TGCAGTGCTAGTGGCAGGGGTTTTGGCGGGGGGGCTTTTGAGCAGTTCTTC. This gives the protein CSASGRGFGGGAFEQFF.

This clone has only a few counts. V gene TRBV9 combines with J gene TRBJ2-4, with TRBD1 identical over 9 bases. The trim removed 4 bases at V and 0 bases at J, leaving 14 bases unmatched. The length of the CDR3 is 19 residues. Germline assignment: CDR1 SGDLS and CDR2 YYNGEE. The CDR3: CASSSRPGQGMGAKNIQYF. The CDR3 DNA follows: TGTGCCAGCAGCTCAAGACCGGGACAGGGAATGGGAGCCAAAAACATTCAGTACTTC.

The chain links TRBV29-1 to TRBJ1-3, with no clear D. V lost 0 bases, J lost 7 bases, and 10 bases lay in between. Germline V CDR1 and CDR2: SQVTM, ANQGSEA. CDR3 length: 13 amino acids. For the CDR3, the DNA is TGCAGCGTTGAAGAGGGCAGCGGGAACACCATATATTTT. Translating gives CSVEEGSGNTIYF.

This clone was observed a few times. The V and J genes are TRBV7-8 and TRBJ2-3; a possible D gene is TRBD1 (6 bases). The germline CDR1 and CDR2 sequences are SGHVS and FQNEAQ. The CDR3 consists of 16 residues. Trimming cost V 1 base and J 2 bases, with 13 bases left between them. The CDR3 DNA is TGTGCCAGCAGCTTAGTTACAGGGAACCCCACAGATACGCAGTATTTT. This encodes CASSLVTGNPTDTQYF.

The rearrangement joins TRBV10-2 to TRBJ2-7, with 7 bases aligning to TRBD2. This CDR3 is 14 amino acids long. Germline lookup yields CDR1 WSHSY and CDR2 SAAADI. With V trimmed by 2 bases and J by 6 bases, 7 bases remained unmatched. The CDR3 coding sequence is TGCGCCAGCAGTGAGGGGGGGGGAAGAGGCGAGCAGTACTTC. Its protein is CASSEGGGRGEQYF.

The chain uses TRBV7-9 and TRBJ2-7; 7 bases map to TRBD2. Germline values: CDR1 SEHNR, CDR2 FQNEAQ (reference sequence). J lost 2 bases, V lost 7 bases, and 5 bases had no gene match. The CDR3 sequence is 13 residues long. CDR3 nucleotide sequence: TGTGCCAGCAAGCGGGACCCGACCTACGAGCAGTACTTC. It translates to CASKRDPTYEQYF.

The V gene is TRBV3-1 (or the pseudogene TRBV3-2), the J gene TRBJ2-3, with TRBD2 matching over 8 bases. With 1 base clipped from V and 1 base from J, the junction kept 4 bases outside the gene matches. The CDR3 is made up of 16 amino acids. The germline V gene encodes CDR1 LGHDT and CDR2 YNNKEL (reference sequence). The CDR3 nucleotides are TGTGCCAGCAGCCAAGGAGTGCGGGAGGGCACAGATACGCAGTATTTT. It yields the protein CASSQGVREGTDTQYF.

This chain joins TRBV11-2 and TRBJ2-2; 11 bases are a match to TRBD2. The CDR3 covers 18 residues. Germline trimming cut 5 bases from V and 6 bases from J; bases unmatched to any gene: 14. Germline V CDR1 and CDR2: SGHAT, FQNNGV. Written as DNA, the CDR3 is TGTGCCAGCAGCCCATTACGCTTAGCGGGGGGGCCCGCCGGGGAGCTGTTTTTT. Translated, it gives CASSPLRLAGGPAGELFF.

CDR3 nucleotides: TGCAGTGCTAGTGGCAGGGAAAACAATGAGCAGTTCTTC. This gives the protein CSASGRENNEQFF. The V call is TRBV20-1, the J call TRBJ2-1, with D possibly being TRBD1 (5 bases). The CDR3 extends over 13 amino acids. The germline V gene has CDR1 DFQATT and CDR2 SNEGSKA (reference sequence). V was trimmed by 3 bases and J by 5 bases, leaving 11 bases between them.

The J gene is TRBJ1-2, the V gene TRBV12-3 or TRBV12-4; 7 bases are a match to TRBD1. The J segment lost 6 bases and the V segment lost 2 bases, leaving 3 bases of the junction unmatched. The CDR3 loop spans 13 amino acids. CDR3 sequence (DNA): TGTGCCAGCAGTTTAAGGGACAGTGATGGCTACACCTTC. Protein: CASSLRDSDGYTF.

The chain has TRBV28 and TRBJ2-5, with D possibly matching TRBD2 (6 bases). V was clipped by 5 bases and J by 4 bases, with 14 bases between them. CDR3 size: 14 residues. Germline V gives CDR1 MDHEN, CDR2 SYDVKM. The CDR3 sequence is CASSPLAGRETQYF. The CDR3 coding sequence is TGTGCCAGCAGTCCCCTGGCGGGGCGAGAGACCCAGTACTTC.

The gene calls are TRBV6-6 and TRBJ2-1; 8 nucleotides align to TRBD2. This CDR3 has 13 amino acids. CDR1 and CDR2 from the germline V gene are MNHNY and SVGAGI (reference sequence). Trimming at V came to 8 bases and at J to 10 bases, leaving 10 bases not matched to a gene. The CDR3, as DNA: TGTGCCAGCGGGATTCCGGGACTAGTGGAGCAGTTCTTC. It codes for CASGIPGLVEQFF.

The chain carries TRBV5-1 and TRBJ2-2; 12 nucleotides match TRBD2. Germline V lookup: CDR1 SGHRS, CDR2 YFSETQ. V lost 3 bases, J lost 0 bases, and 9 bases stayed unmatched. The CDR3 totals 19 residues. The CDR3 is CASSSLGLAGKPNTGELFF. CDR3 in DNA: TGCGCCAGCAGCTCCCTCGGACTAGCGGGAAAACCGAACACCGGGGAGCTGTTTTTT.

This rearrangement joins TRBV7-8 to TRBJ1-5; D might be TRBD1 (5 bases). This CDR3 contains 14 residues. Germline values: CDR1 SGHVS, CDR2 FQNEAQ. Trimming stripped 6 bases from V and 1 base from J, with 10 bases between. The chain's CDR3 is CASRLGASNQPQHF. The CDR3 nucleotides read TGTGCCAGCAGACTTGGGGCAAGCAATCAGCCCCAGCATTTT.

In its sample, this clone was seen a few times. The chain's CDR3 is CASSPYRAPSGNTIYF. The CDR3 DNA follows: TGTGCCAGCAGCCCCTACAGGGCACCCTCTGGAAACACCATATATTTT. This chain joins TRBV4-2 and TRBJ1-3; TRBD1 is a possible D gene (6 bases). Per germline, CDR1 LGHNA and CDR2 YNFKEQ. Trimming took off 4 bases at V and 0 bases at J, with 13 bases between the two ends. The CDR3 length is 16 residues.

J is TRBJ2-7 and V is TRBV7-8, with 12 nucleotides matching TRBD2. The CDR3 loop spans 16 amino acids. Germline V CDR1 and CDR2: SGHVS, FQNEAQ. V trimming: 4 bases; J trimming: 5 bases; junction bases outside the gene matches: 9. As DNA, the CDR3 is TGTGCCAGCAGCTCAGCCAGACTAGCGGGAGACCACGAGCAGTACTTC. Translation gives CASSSARLAGDHEQYF.

In its sample, this clone was seen a few times. The chain employs TRBV19 and TRBJ1-1; 7 nucleotides match TRBD1. Germline values: CDR1 LNHDA, CDR2 SQIVND (reference sequence). This CDR3 has 13 amino acids. V lost 2 bases, J lost 11 bases, and 8 bases stayed unmatched. DNA for the CDR3: TGTGCCAGTAGTATACGGATAGGGGGCCGTGCTTTCTTT. Protein product: CASSIRIGGRAFF. The full variable domain, rest sourced from reference TRBV19 and TRBJ1-1, is DGGITQSPKYLFRKEGQNVTLSCEQNLNHDAMYWYRQDPGQGLRLIYYSQIVNDFQKGDIAEGYSVSREKKESFPLTVTSAQKNPTAFYLCASSIRIGGRAFFGQGTRLTVV.

CDR3 region: CASRDDRNTEAFF. DNA for the CDR3: TGTGCCAGCAGAGACGACAGGAACACTGAAGCTTTCTTT. The genes are TRBV7-9 and TRBJ1-1; D is possibly TRBD1 (5 bases). Trimming removed 6 bases at V and 1 base at J, with 9 bases between. The CDR3 runs to 13 residues. CDR1 SEHNR and CDR2 FQNEAQ come from the germline V gene (reference sequence).

The V call is TRBV6-5, the J call TRBJ2-3; 8 positions match TRBD1. The CDR3 contains 15 residues. With 4 bases clipped from V and 5 bases from J, the junction kept 8 bases outside the gene matches. Germline-derived CDR1 and CDR2 are MNHEY and SVGAGI. In DNA form, the CDR3 reads TGTGCCAGCAGTTTTACAGGGGGATTCGAAGATACGCAGTATTTT. This sequence encodes CASSFTGGFEDTQYF.

This chain uses TRBV13 with TRBJ2-7, with D perhaps TRBD1 (6 bases). Germline V CDR1 and CDR2: PRHDT, FYEKMQ (reference sequence). The CDR3 loop spans 15 amino acids. V was clipped by 4 bases and J by 0 bases, with 13 bases between them. For the CDR3, the DNA is TGTGCCAGCAGCTCGTGGACAGACGACTCCTACGAGCAGTACTTC. It encodes CASSSWTDDSYEQYF.

The chain has TRBV5-3 and TRBJ2-7; 14 bases are a match to TRBD2. TRBV5-3 is noted as an ORF with a role that remains uncertain. There are 16 residues in the CDR3. V shed 8 bases, J shed 6 bases, and the junction held 13 bases outside the gene matches. CDR3 coding DNA: TGTGCCAGCGCTTACCGACTAGCGGGAGGGCCTGGCGAGCAGTACTTC. It yields the protein CASAYRLAGGPGEQYF.